A selection of T cell receptor beta chains follows, all from one sample in a study of HIV-infected children after antiretroviral therapy interruption. TCRdb itself ran the 3' RACE reads through MiXCR, one entry per CDR3 protein. This sample has under 50,000 distinct CDR3 sequences; approximately 4.3% occur once, and the top ten carry over 0.65%. Source: CD45RA+ CD4+ T cells from PBMCs, pooled from several time points, taken from a donor given antiretroviral therapy, either interrupted or continuous. Source of these receptors: a pool of human donors with HIV. Each CDR3 is given with its conserved first and last residue. Each record gives: V gene, CDR3 protein.

V: TRBV20-1
CDR3: CSARDLGGETQYF

V: TRBV2
CDR3: CASMGESRHIQYF

V: TRBV20-1
CDR3: CSARAPGTGDEQYF

V: TRBV6-1
CDR3: CASSEAVTTEQYF

V: TRBV3-2
CDR3: CASRQEVGAGEQYF

V: TRBV11-2
CDR3: CASSLDRGGTEAFF

V: TRBV7-2
CDR3: CASSSGAQPQHF

V: TRBV6-4
CDR3: CASSDYENTEAFF

V: TRBV3-1
CDR3: CASMRSSGANVLTF

V: TRBV3-1
CDR3: CASTKKRGGYEQYF

V: TRBV19
CDR3: CASSRLQGLTYNEQFF

V: TRBV23-1
CDR3: CASGRQLNSPLHF

V: TRBV5-1
CDR3: CASRSDREGETQYF

V: TRBV20-1
CDR3: CSATPTGGGYTF

V: TRBV19
CDR3: CASSRQGYTGELFF

V: TRBV28
CDR3: CASFLHSPLHF

V: TRBV30
CDR3: CAWMALQTEAFF

V: TRBV30
CDR3: CAGSRFMNTEAFF

V: TRBV29-1
CDR3: CSVQGRFYGYTF

V: TRBV7-6
CDR3: CASSLMIGSGETQYF

V: TRBV12-3/TRBV12-4
CDR3: CASSFRDLRNSPLHF

V: TRBV11-2
CDR3: CASSPITSGGAHEQFF

V: TRBV5-1
CDR3: CASSLPQVSYEQYF

V: TRBV12-5
CDR3: CASGRDRRLGNTEAFF

V: TRBV19
CDR3: CASSIGGGDAEQFF

V: TRBV29-1
CDR3: CSGSRGQGTYEQYF

V: TRBV20-1
CDR3: CSAVGIVNTEAFF

V: TRBV11-2
CDR3: CASSHIRDSTYGYTF

V: TRBV6-1
CDR3: CASVDGGPPYEQYF

V: TRBV2
CDR3: CAGSTEAGGGNEQFF

V: TRBV6-5
CDR3: CASIRTQGSYEQYF

V: TRBV10-3
CDR3: CAISDGQGAWGYTF